Below are 4 T cell receptor beta chains sequenced from a single sample in a study of T cell responses to AZD1222 COVID-19 vaccine. TCRdb's copy holds only in-frame clones and misses some; the assay was immunoSEQ multiplex PCR. The table records tens of thousands of clones, 90% to 95% of them present only once. Sequencing used peripheral blood, obtained on day 0 of AZD1222 vaccination. Every receptor here comes from an adult in good health.

Notes on this clone: Other DNA sequences in the sample encode the same CDR3. Here the CDR3 DNA reads TGTGCCAGTAGTATCGGACAGGGGAATGAGCAGTTCTTC. Translation gives CASSIGQGNEQFF. The chain links TRBV19 to TRBJ2-1, with 9 bases fitting TRBD1. The germline CDR1 and CDR2 sequences are LNHDA and SQIVND (reference sequence). CDR3 size: 13 residues. The V segment lost 3 bases and the J segment 7 bases; nucleotides outside the gene matches: 1.

V usage is TRBV27 and J usage is TRBJ2-7; 7 bases align to TRBD1. The trim removed 3 bases at V and 5 bases at J, leaving 19 bases unmatched. Germline V gene data show CDR1 as MNHEY and CDR2 as SMNVEV (reference sequence). The CDR3 has 18 residues. The CDR3 DNA sequence: TGTGCCAGCAGTTTTTTCCGTTCCGGACAGGTGAGCTTGAACGAGCAGTACTTC. Amino acids: CASSFFRSGQVSLNEQYF.

This chain joins TRBV3-1 (or the pseudogene TRBV3-2) and TRBJ2-7, with no clear D. This CDR3 contains 9 residues. Germline loops: CDR1 LGHDT, CDR2 YNNKEL (reference sequence). V was cut by 2 bases and J by 12 bases, with 5 bases left in between. CDR3 amino acids: CASSQTGYF. Written as DNA, the CDR3 is TGTGCCAGCAGCCAAACGGGGTACTTC.

The genes are TRBV18 and TRBJ2-7; D remains ambiguous. This CDR3 spans 15 amino acids. The V end was cut by 2 bases, the J end by 5 bases, with 16 bases between. The V gene's germline CDR1 is KGHSH and CDR2 LQKENI. The DNA of the CDR3 is TGTGCCAGCTCACCAGGCCAATCCCTACTCCACGAGCAGTACTTC. It codes for CASSPGQSLLHEQYF. Looking up the rest from reference TRBV18 and TRBJ2-7 gives the full variable domain: NAGVMQNPRHLVRRRGQEARLRCSPMKGHSHVYWYRQLPEEGLKFMVYLQKENIIDESGMPKERFSAEFPKEGPSILRIQQVVRGDSAAYFCASSPGQSLLHEQYFGPGTRLTVT.